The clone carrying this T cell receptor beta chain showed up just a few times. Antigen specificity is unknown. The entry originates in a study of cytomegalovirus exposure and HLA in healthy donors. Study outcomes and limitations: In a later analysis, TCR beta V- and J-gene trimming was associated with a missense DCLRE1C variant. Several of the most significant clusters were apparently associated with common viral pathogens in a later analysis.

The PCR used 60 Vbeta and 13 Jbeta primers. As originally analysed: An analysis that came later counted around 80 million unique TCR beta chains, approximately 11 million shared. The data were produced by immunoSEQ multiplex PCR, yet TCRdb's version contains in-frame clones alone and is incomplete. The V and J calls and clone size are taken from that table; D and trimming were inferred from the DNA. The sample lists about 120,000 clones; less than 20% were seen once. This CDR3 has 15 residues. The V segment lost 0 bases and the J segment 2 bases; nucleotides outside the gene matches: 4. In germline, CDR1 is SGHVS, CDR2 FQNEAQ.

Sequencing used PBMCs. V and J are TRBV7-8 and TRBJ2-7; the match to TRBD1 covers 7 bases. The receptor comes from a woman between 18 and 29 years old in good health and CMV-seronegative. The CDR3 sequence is CASSLAPTGTYEQYF. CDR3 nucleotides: TGTGCCAGCAGCTTAGCCCCGACAGGGACCTACGAGCAGTACTTC.